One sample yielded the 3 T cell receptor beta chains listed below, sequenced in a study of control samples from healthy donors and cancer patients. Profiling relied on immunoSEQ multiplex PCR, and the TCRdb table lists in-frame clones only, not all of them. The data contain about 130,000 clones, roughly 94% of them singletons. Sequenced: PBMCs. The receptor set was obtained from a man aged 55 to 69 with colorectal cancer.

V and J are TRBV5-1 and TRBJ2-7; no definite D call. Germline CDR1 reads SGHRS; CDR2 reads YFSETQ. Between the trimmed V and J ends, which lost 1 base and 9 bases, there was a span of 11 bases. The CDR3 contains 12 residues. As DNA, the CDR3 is TGCGCCAGCAGCTTGAACCCAGGAGCGCAGTACTTC. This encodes CASSLNPGAQYF.

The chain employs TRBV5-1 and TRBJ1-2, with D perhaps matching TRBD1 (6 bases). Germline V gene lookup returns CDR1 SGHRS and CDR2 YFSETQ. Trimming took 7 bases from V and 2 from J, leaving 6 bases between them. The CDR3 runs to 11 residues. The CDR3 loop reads CASGQNYGYTF. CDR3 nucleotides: TGCGCCAGCGGACAGAACTATGGCTACACCTTC. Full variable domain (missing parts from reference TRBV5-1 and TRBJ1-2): KAGVTQTPRYLIKTRGQQVTLSCSPISGHRSVSWYQQTPGQGLQFLFEYFSETQRNKGNFPGRFSGRQFSNSRSEMNVSTLELGDSALYLCASGQNYGYTFGSGTRLTVV.

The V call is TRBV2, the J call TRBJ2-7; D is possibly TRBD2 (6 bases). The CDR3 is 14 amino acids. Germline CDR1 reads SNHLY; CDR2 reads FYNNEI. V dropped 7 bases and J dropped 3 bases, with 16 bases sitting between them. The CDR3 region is CASTGEALHYEQYF. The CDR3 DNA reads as TGTGCCAGCACCGGGGAGGCCTTGCACTACGAGCAGTACTTC.